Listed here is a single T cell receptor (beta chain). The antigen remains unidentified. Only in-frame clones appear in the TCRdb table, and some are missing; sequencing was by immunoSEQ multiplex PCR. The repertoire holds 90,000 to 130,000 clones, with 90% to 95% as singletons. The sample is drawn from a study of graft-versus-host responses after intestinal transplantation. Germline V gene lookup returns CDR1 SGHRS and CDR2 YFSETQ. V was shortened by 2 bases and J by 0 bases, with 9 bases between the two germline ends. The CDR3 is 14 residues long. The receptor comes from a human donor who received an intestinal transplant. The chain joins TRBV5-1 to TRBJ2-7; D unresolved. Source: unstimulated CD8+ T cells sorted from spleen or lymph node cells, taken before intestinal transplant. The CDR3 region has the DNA TGCGCCAGCAGCTTCGGTGAGAGCTCCTACGAGCAGTACTTC. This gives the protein CASSFGESSYEQYF.